This passage covers 4 T cell receptor beta chains from one sample sequenced in a study of radiotherapy plus CTLA-4 blockade in lung cancer. This table comes from immunoSEQ multiplex PCR, and its TCRdb copy is limited to in-frame clones, with some not included. Found here are about 30,000 clones, around 85% of them singletons; the top ten hold roughly 7.5%. Material: peripheral blood, obtained from a patient treated with radiotherapy plus ipilimumab. Receptors originate from a human donor with non-small cell lung cancer who had stable disease on radiotherapy plus ipilimumab.

The gene calls are TRBV28 and TRBJ1-2; weak D call: TRBD1 (6 bases). This CDR3 is 12 amino acids long. Per germline, CDR1 MDHEN and CDR2 SYDVKM. Between the trimmed V and J ends, which lost 10 bases and 8 bases, there was a span of 17 bases. The CDR3 sequence: CAILYGQTGYTF. In nucleotides, the CDR3 is TGTGCCATCCTATATGGACAGACCGGCTACACCTTC.

The rearrangement uses TRBV10-3 and TRBJ1-2; 7 nucleotides align to TRBD1. Germline lookup yields CDR1 ENHRY and CDR2 SYGVKD. V lost 4 bases to trimming and J lost 4 bases; unmatched junction nucleotides: 15. The CDR3 totals 17 residues. CDR3 DNA sequence: TGTGCCATCAGTGTGGCAGGGACAGTGCCTAAAACCTATGGCTACACCTTC. Translation gives CAISVAGTVPKTYGYTF.

The chain is built from TRBV10-2 and TRBJ1-3; perhaps TRBD1 as D (6 bases). V lost 6 bases to trimming and J lost 3 bases, with 12 bases between them. This CDR3 region has 14 residues. Germline assignment: CDR1 WSHSY and CDR2 SAAADI. The CDR3, as DNA: TGCGCCAGCAGAACACAGGGTGGTGGAAACACCATATATTTT. Translated, it gives CASRTQGGGNTIYF.

V and J are TRBV6-6 and TRBJ1-1; no definite D call. V lost 6 bases and J lost 1, with 15 bases in between. Germline CDR1 MNHNY, CDR2 SVGAGI (reference sequence). The CDR3 loop spans 15 amino acids. CDR3 loop: CASSPPGQWNTEAFF. In nucleotides, the CDR3 is TGTGCCAGCAGCCCCCCTGGGCAGTGGAACACTGAAGCTTTCTTT.